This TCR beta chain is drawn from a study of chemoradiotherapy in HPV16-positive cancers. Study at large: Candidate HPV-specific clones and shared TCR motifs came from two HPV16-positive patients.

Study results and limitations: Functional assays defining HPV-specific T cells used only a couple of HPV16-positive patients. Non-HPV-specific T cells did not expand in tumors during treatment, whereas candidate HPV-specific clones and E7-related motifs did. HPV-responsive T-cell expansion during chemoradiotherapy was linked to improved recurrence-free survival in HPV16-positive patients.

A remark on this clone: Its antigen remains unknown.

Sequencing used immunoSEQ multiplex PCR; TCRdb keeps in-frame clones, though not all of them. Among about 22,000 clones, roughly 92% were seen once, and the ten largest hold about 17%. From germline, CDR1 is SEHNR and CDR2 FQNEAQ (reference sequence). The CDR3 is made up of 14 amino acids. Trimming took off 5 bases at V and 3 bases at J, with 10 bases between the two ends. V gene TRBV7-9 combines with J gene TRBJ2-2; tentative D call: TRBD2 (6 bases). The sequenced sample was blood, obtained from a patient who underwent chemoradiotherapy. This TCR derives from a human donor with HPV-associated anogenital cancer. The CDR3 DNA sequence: TGTGCCAGCAGCCTAACGGGGGACACCGGGGAGCTGTTTTTT. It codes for CASSLTGDTGELFF.